This entry describes one TCR beta chain. This sample is part of a study of cytomegalovirus exposure and HLA in healthy donors. PCR primers comprised 60 Vbeta and 13 Jbeta primers. Produced via immunoSEQ multiplex PCR; TCRdb's table is partial and in-frame only. The sample carries approximately 150,000 clones, roughly two thirds recorded once. The clonotype was recovered from a woman aged 25 to 39 in good health and CMV-seronegative. Sequencing was done on a sample of PBMCs.

The CDR3 DNA reads TGTGCCAGCAGCCACGTACAAGAAAAACTGTTTTTT. As protein: CASSHVQEKLFF. The J gene is TRBJ1-4, the V gene TRBV14; no definite D call. The CDR3 loop spans 12 amino acids. V dropped 3 bases and J dropped 8 bases, with 7 bases sitting between them. CDR1 and CDR2 (germline): SGHDN, FVKESK.